What follows are 18 T cell receptor beta chains derived from one specimen sequenced in a study of blood T cell repertoires in COVID-19. Profiled with immunoSEQ multiplex PCR; TCRdb holds only in-frame clones, not every one. The table includes roughly 60,000 clones, around 86% detected once. Material for sequencing was peripheral blood. All receptors come from a human donor with active COVID-19. The donor label of this sample is uncertain.

The chain is built from TRBV2 and TRBJ2-3; no firm D call. The germline V gene has CDR1 SNHLY and CDR2 FYNNEI. This CDR3 region has 15 residues. The V gene lost 2 bases and the J gene lost 5 bases, with 14 bases spanning the gap. The CDR3 sequence: CASSERWAVQDTQYF. For the CDR3, the DNA is TGTGCCAGCAGTGAAAGGTGGGCAGTTCAAGATACGCAGTATTTT.

V gene TRBV6-5 combines with J gene TRBJ1-4, with TRBD1 matching over 8 bases. The germline CDR1 and CDR2 sequences are MNHEY and SVGAGI. CDR3 length equals 14 residues. With V trimmed by 7 bases and J by 8 bases, 9 bases remained unmatched. This CDR3 reads CASIQDRAGEKLFF. For the CDR3, the DNA is TGTGCCAGCATTCAGGACAGGGCCGGGGAAAAACTGTTTTTT.

The V and J genes are TRBV30 and TRBJ2-7, with D maybe TRBD2 (5 bases). V was trimmed by 5 bases and J by 9 bases, leaving 14 bases between them. CDR1 and CDR2 (germline): GTSNPN, SVGIG (reference sequence). The CDR3 loop spans 11 amino acids. The CDR3 coding sequence is TGTGCCTGGGCAACAAGCCGGGGGCAGTACTTC. It specifies CAWATSRGQYF.

Only a few counts were recorded for this clone. CDR3 nucleotides: TGTACCGCGGGCGGAGAGGCGCGTGATACGCAGTATTTT. This translates into CTAGGEARDTQYF. The V and J genes are TRBV28 and TRBJ2-3; D perhaps matches TRBD2 (5 bases). Germline assignment: CDR1 MDHEN and CDR2 SYDVKM. The CDR3 is made up of 13 amino acids.

CDR3 in DNA: TGTGCCAGCAGTGAAAATCCAGCGGGAAACACCGGGGAGCTGTTTTTT. Translating it yields CASSENPAGNTGELFF. This chain joins TRBV2 and TRBJ2-2, with 7 bases fitting TRBD2. V gave up 2 bases and J gave up 2 bases; unmatched junction bases: 5. This CDR3 spans 16 amino acids. Germline V gives CDR1 SNHLY, CDR2 FYNNEI. Using reference TRBV2 and TRBJ2-2 for the parts outside the CDR3, the full variable domain is EPEVTQTPSHQVTQMGQEVILRCVPISNHLYFYWYRQILGQKVEFLVSFYNNEISEKSEIFDDQFSVERPDGSNFTLKIRSTKLEDSAMYFCASSENPAGNTGELFFGEGSRLTVL.

V gene TRBV28 combines with J gene TRBJ1-2; weak D call: TRBD1 (5 bases). The CDR3 loop spans 14 amino acids. V was trimmed by 7 bases and J by 8 bases, leaving 20 bases between them. Germline-derived CDR1 and CDR2 are MDHEN and SYDVKM. The CDR3 coding sequence is TGTGCCAGCACCCTGCGGGGGAGGTCGCGGGGCTACACCTTC. It is translated as CASTLRGRSRGYTF.

The rearrangement uses TRBV12-3 or TRBV12-4 and TRBJ2-7; no reliable D call. The CDR3 runs to 11 residues. V lost 3 bases, J lost 3 bases, and 3 bases lay in between. CDR3 sequence (DNA): TGTGCCAGCAGTTTTAACTACGAGCAGTACTTC. Its translation is CASSFNYEQYF.

This rearrangement joins TRBV7-2 to TRBJ1-4, with 8 bases identical to TRBD1. This CDR3 is 16 amino acids long. The V segment lost 1 base and the J segment 7 bases; nucleotides outside the gene matches: 8. Germline CDR1 and CDR2: SGHTA and FQGNSA. CDR3 sequence reads: CASSLGGQGAGEKLFF. The CDR3 DNA follows: TGTGCCAGCAGCTTAGGTGGCCAGGGGGCTGGTGAAAAACTGTTTTTT.

The chain joins TRBV6-5 to TRBJ2-1; perhaps TRBD1 as D (6 bases). The CDR3 runs to 15 residues. Trimming stripped 4 bases from V and 10 bases from J, with 20 bases between. CDR1 MNHEY and CDR2 SVGAGI come from the germline V gene. The CDR3 DNA is TGTGCCAGCAGTTCGACGGGACACTTTGCCGGGGAGCAGTTCTTC. Translated: CASSSTGHFAGEQFF.

The rearrangement links TRBV14 to TRBJ2-1; 12 bases align to TRBD2. Trimming at V came to 5 bases and at J to 7 bases, leaving 9 bases not matched to a gene. The V gene's germline CDR1 is SGHDN and CDR2 FVKESK. This CDR3 has 16 residues. The CDR3 here is CASSILAGGRRNEQFF. CDR3 sequence (DNA): TGTGCCAGCAGCATTCTAGCGGGAGGGAGGCGAAATGAGCAGTTCTTC.

The chain carries TRBV19 and TRBJ2-7; the D gene is possibly TRBD2 (5 bases). Trimming cost V 1 base and J 3 bases, with 10 bases left between them. This CDR3 is 14 amino acids long. In germline, CDR1 is LNHDA, CDR2 SQIVND (reference sequence). The CDR3 is CASSIVSGGYEQYF. Here the CDR3 DNA reads TGTGCCAGTAGTATAGTCTCAGGAGGCTACGAGCAGTACTTC. The full variable domain, rest sourced from reference TRBV19 and TRBJ2-7, is DGGITQSPKYLFRKEGQNVTLSCEQNLNHDAMYWYRQDPGQGLRLIYYSQIVNDFQKGDIAEGYSVSREKKESFPLTVTSAQKNPTAFYLCASSIVSGGYEQYFGPGTRLTVT.

CDR3 DNA: TGTGCCACCAGTGTCGGCTACGAGCAGTACTTC. It encodes CATSVGYEQYF. J is TRBJ2-7 and V is TRBV24-1; D is ambiguous. The CDR3 totals 11 residues. Trimming cost V 5 bases and J 3 bases, with 4 bases left between them. Germline CDR1 reads KGHDR; CDR2 reads SFDVKD.

This clone was counted between two and nine times. The rearrangement joins TRBV5-5 to TRBJ1-1, with D tentatively TRBD1 (6 bases). The germline V gene encodes CDR1 SGHKS and CDR2 YYEKEE (reference sequence). V lost 0 bases and J lost 3, with 9 bases in between. This CDR3 comprises 14 residues. CDR3 protein: CASSLAYRDTEAFF. The DNA of the CDR3 is TGTGCCAGCAGCTTGGCGTACAGGGACACTGAAGCTTTCTTT.

This sequence joins TRBV19 and TRBJ2-7; 8 nucleotides align to TRBD1. CDR1 is LNHDA, CDR2 SQIVND, per germline (reference sequence). The length of the CDR3 is 13 residues. Unmatched junction bases numbered 2, after V lost 4 bases and J lost 3 bases. CDR3 residues: CASSNRGIYEQYF. The CDR3, as DNA: TGTGCCAGTAGTAACAGGGGGATCTACGAGCAGTACTTC.

The chain carries TRBV12-2 and TRBJ2-1; TRBD1, the D gene given by the table, was not confirmed from the DNA. TRBV12-2 is deemed a pseudogene. The CDR3 sequence is 13 residues long. CDR3 DNA sequence: TGTGCAAGTCGCTTAGGGCGCAGGCCTGAGCAGTTCTTC. It is translated as CASRLGRRPEQFF.

The chain links TRBV28 to TRBJ2-7; 7 bases are a match to TRBD1. Germline-derived CDR1 and CDR2 are MDHEN and SYDVKM. V lost 3 bases, J lost 2 bases, and 4 bases stayed unmatched. This CDR3 region has 14 residues. The chain's CDR3 is CASSLPGTAYEQYF. The CDR3 DNA reads as TGTGCCAGCAGTTTGCCGGGGACAGCCTACGAGCAGTACTTC.

This clone was seen just once. The chain employs TRBV12-3 or TRBV12-4 and TRBJ2-7; D is possibly TRBD2 (5 bases). The CDR3 totals 12 residues. Deletions cut 5 bases from V and 4 bases from J, with 9 bases between. In nucleotides, the CDR3 is TGTGCCAGCAGTGCGGGTGCGTACGAGCAGTACTTC. As protein: CASSAGAYEQYF.

This clone has a handful of counts. CDR3 residues: CSVEGRLGSETQYF. CDR3 DNA sequence: TGCAGCGTTGAGGGCCGCCTCGGATCGGAGACCCAGTACTTC. The chain carries TRBV29-1 and TRBJ2-5; the D is unclear. The CDR3 extends over 14 amino acids. CDR1 SQVTM and CDR2 ANQGSEA come from the germline V gene. The germline V and J ends were trimmed by 3 bases and 5 bases, with 16 bases remaining between them.